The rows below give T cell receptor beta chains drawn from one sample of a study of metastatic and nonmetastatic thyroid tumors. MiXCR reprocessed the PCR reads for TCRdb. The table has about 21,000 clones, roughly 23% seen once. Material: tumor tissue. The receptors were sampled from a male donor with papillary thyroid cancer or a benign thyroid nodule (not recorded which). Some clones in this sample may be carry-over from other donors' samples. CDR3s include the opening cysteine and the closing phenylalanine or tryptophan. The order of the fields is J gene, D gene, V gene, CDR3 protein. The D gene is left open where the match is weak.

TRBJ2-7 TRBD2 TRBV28 CASSLSLADRSSYEQYF
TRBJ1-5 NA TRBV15 CATSIYFGGASNQPQHF
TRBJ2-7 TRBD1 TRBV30 CAWRGAGQGVYEQYF
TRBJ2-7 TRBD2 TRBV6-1 CASSAGAVYEQYF
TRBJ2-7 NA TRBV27 CANRMGCWESHEQYF
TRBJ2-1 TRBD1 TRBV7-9 CASSSSGTGNEQFF
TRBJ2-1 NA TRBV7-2 CASSLARGTSNEQFF
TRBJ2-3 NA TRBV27 CASMSEGGLGDTQYF
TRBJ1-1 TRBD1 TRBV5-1 CASSLAGQGDTEAFF
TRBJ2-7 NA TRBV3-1 CASSHARSGPSYEQYF
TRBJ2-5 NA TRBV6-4 CASSDPLGESETQYF
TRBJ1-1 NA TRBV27 CASSLYGRAMNTEAFF
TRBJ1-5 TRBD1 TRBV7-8 CASSAGTGNNQPQHF
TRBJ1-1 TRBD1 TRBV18 CASLSGTGGTEAFF
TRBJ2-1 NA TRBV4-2 CASSREAVSSYNEQFF
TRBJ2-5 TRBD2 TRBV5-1 CASRVSGNGEETQYF
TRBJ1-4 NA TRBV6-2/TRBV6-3 CASRQGEKLFF
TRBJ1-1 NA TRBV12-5 CASGLVPVGTEAFF
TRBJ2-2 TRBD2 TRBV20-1 CSAREEAGGGELFF
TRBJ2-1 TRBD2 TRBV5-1 CASSATSGSYEQFF
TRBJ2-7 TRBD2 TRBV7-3 CASSSEGTSGTGEQYF
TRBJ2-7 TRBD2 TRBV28 CASSSPGWSSGSNEQYF
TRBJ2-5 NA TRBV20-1 CSAIVGTKETQYF
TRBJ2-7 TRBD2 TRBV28 CASSRRWGTSGRAGEQYF
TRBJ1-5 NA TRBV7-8 CASSLSGRTDQPQHF
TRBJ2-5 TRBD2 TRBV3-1 CASSPREAETQYF
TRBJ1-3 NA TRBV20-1 CSARDNRRLLSGNTIYF
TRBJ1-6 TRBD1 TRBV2 CASSLQGRGSPLHF
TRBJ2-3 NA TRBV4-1 CASSQDLQDYTDTQYF
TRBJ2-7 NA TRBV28 CASTPRAPGRSEQYF
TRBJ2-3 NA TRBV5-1 CASKSGQGTDTQYF
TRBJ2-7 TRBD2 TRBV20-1 CSARVPREAYEQYF
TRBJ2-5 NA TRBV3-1 CASSPQGRKTQYF
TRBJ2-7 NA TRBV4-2 CASSQGGAEPSYEQYF
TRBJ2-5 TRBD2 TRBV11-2 CASSTPSIAGSPKETQYF
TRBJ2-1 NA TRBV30 CAWREVPRRLGKTSSSYNEQFF
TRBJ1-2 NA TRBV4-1 CASSQEGLVDNYGYTF
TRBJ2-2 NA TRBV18 CASSPILGELFF
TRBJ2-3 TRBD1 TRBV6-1 CASSEIQGQGGDAQYF
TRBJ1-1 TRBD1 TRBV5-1 CASAPGQGAHTEAFF
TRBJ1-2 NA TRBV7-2 CASSLAPGVGLGYGYTF
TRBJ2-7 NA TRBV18 CASSQGAGPEQYF
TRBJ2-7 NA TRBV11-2 CASSLEQGSNEQYF
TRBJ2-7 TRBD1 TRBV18 CASSGGQGASYEQYF
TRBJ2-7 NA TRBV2 CASRSALLRISYEQYF
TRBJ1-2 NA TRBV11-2 CASSLGFQQDGYTF
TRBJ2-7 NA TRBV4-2 CASSQETFGSYEQYF
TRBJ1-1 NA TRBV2 CASSETPGTGTEAFF
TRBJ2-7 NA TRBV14 CASSQWERGEQYF
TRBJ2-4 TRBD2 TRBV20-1 CSAHGLAGGSAKNIQYF
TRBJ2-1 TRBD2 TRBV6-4 CASSSTSGSYNEQFF
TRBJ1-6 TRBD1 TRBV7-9 CASSVPGQGSSPLHF
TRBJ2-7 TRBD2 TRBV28 CASSFAGVYEQYF
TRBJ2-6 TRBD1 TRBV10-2 CASWDRGHSGANVLTF
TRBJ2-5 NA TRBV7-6 CASSLRQGGTQYF
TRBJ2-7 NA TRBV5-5 CASSTGHGRYEQYF
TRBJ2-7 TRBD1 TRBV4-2 CASSQTNRGRVGEQYF
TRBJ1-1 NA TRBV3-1 CASSQGTEIVEAFF
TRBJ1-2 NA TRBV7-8 CASSLDPGRRYGYTF
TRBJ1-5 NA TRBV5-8 CASSLGDRLSNQPQHF